The next 14 T cell receptor beta chains were all read from a single sample in a study of identical twins (dated by TCRdb to 2016 to 2017). Receptor libraries were prepared by 5' RACE. Sequencing instrument: Illumina HiSeq 2000. TCRdb reran the public reads through fastp at Q25 and MiXCR, keeping productive beta chains. Rows with one shared CDR3 protein collapse into an entry with the most common genes and DNA. The sample yields about 730,000 distinct CDR3 sequences; 21% were counted once. Around 4.5% of the sample goes to the ten largest clones. These data were also reused for a study on T cells expressing NK-cell markers.

The sequencing input was PBMCs. The receptors were gathered from a woman aged 18-30 years in good health.

This clonotype was seen only a few times. The chain is built from TRBV5-1 and TRBJ2-1; perhaps D is TRBD1 or TRBD2 (5 bases each). V was cut by 6 bases and J by 0 bases, with 19 bases left in between. The CDR3 runs to 17 residues. Germline V gene data show CDR1 as SGHRS and CDR2 as YFSETQ. CDR3 amino acids: CASNRDPYDSSYNEQFF. CDR3 sequence (DNA): TGCGCCAGCAACCGGGACCCATACGATAGCTCCTACAATGAGCAGTTCTTC.

The V and J genes are TRBV29-1 and TRBJ2-1; 7 bases map to TRBD1. V was clipped by 5 bases and J by 3 bases; unmatched bases: 7. This CDR3 region has 14 residues. In germline, CDR1 is SQVTM, CDR2 ANQGSEA. CDR3 nucleotides: TGCAGCGTTCAGGGACAGAGTAACTACAATGAGCAGTTCTTC. It encodes CSVQGQSNYNEQFF.

V is TRBV4-3 and J is TRBJ2-6, with D tentatively TRBD1 (6 bases). The germline gives CDR1 LGHNA, CDR2 YSLEER. The CDR3 has 19 amino acids. Trimming took off 0 bases at V and 0 bases at J, with 15 bases between the two ends. CDR3 sequence reads: CASSQDRTGRRSGANVLTF. The CDR3 DNA sequence: TGCGCCAGCAGCCAAGATCGAACAGGGCGACGCTCTGGGGCCAACGTCCTGACTTTC.

Many counts were recorded for this clonotype. The V and J genes are TRBV12-3 or TRBV12-4 and TRBJ2-3; D gene unclear. Trimming cost V 7 bases and J 6 bases, with 20 bases left between them. The CDR3 is made up of 15 amino acids. DNA for the CDR3: TGTGCCAGCACATCTGGACGGGCCCCCGTGGATACGCAGTATTTT. Translating it yields CASTSGRAPVDTQYF.

This clonotype was seen a handful of times. The chain has TRBV12-3 or TRBV12-4 and TRBJ2-2, with unresolved D. V shed 3 bases and J shed 1 base, with 9 bases lying between them. The CDR3 loop spans 15 amino acids. CDR3 nucleotides: TGTGCCAGCAGTTTGGAGAGAAGGAACACCGGGGAGCTGTTTTTT. Its translation is CASSLERRNTGELFF.

This clonotype has only a few counts. The chain couples TRBV29-1 to TRBJ1-1, with D uncertain. This CDR3 has 14 residues. Germline CDR1 reads SQVTM; CDR2 reads ANQGSEA. V lost 0 bases, J lost 5 bases, and 13 bases lay in between. The chain's CDR3 is CSVEDRSTGTEAFF. DNA of the CDR3: TGCAGCGTTGAAGATCGTAGTACGGGGACTGAAGCTTTCTTT.

This clonotype was picked up one time. A much larger clone lies a single base off, so this may be a read error. The chain uses TRBV29-1 and TRBJ2-5; 9 bases are a match to TRBD1. The CDR3 covers 15 residues. Germline CDR1 is SQVTM and CDR2 is ANQGSEA. V shed 2 bases and J 2 bases; nucleotides not matched to a gene: 6. The CDR3 region has the DNA TGCAGCGTTGAAAGGACAGGGGCACTACAAGAGACCCAGTACTTC. Protein: CSVERTGALQETQYF.

This clonotype showed up just a few times. The CDR3 loop is CSASGGINTEAFF. In DNA form, the CDR3 reads TGCAGTGCTAGTGGGGGAATTAACACTGAAGCTTTCTTT. V and J are TRBV20-1 and TRBJ1-1, with a possible D match to TRBD1 (5 bases). Trimming stripped 3 bases from V and 2 bases from J, with 10 bases between. This CDR3 contains 13 residues. Germline V gene sequence: CDR1 DFQATT, CDR2 SNEGSKA (reference sequence).

This clonotype was observed at least ten times. V gene TRBV5-1 combines with J gene TRBJ1-2; no clear D gene. From germline, CDR1 is SGHRS and CDR2 YFSETQ. V lost 4 bases, J lost 5 bases, and 15 bases lay in between. The CDR3 is 14 residues long. The CDR3 loop reads CASSPSRPGYGYTF. CDR3 DNA: TGCGCCAGCAGCCCCTCGAGACCTGGGTATGGCTACACCTTC.

This clonotype appeared once. This CDR3 fails to terminate in the conserved phenylalanine or tryptophan, so it likely reflects a read error. The V gene is TRBV5-1, the J gene TRBJ2-5, with TRBD2 matching over 8 bases. The CDR3 covers 15 residues. With 0 bases clipped from V and 1 base from J, the junction kept 2 bases outside the gene matches. In germline, CDR1 is SGHRS, CDR2 YFSETQ. CDR3: CASSLAGTSQETQYL. The CDR3 DNA reads as TGCGCCAGCAGCTTGGCCGGGACTAGCCAAGAGACCCAGTACCTC.

The chain has TRBV12-3 or TRBV12-4 and TRBJ1-5; 7 bases are shared with TRBD1. Trimming cost V 8 bases and J 2 bases; bases outside gene matches: 3. The length of the CDR3 is 13 residues. DNA of the CDR3: TGTGCCAGCGGCGACAGGGGCAATCAGCCCCAGCATTTT. Translating gives CASGDRGNQPQHF.

This clonotype occurred a few times. The chain has TRBV19 and TRBJ1-5; D is undetermined. The germline V and J ends were trimmed by 9 bases and 4 bases, with 19 bases remaining between them. This CDR3 has 15 amino acids. Germline CDR1 reads LNHDA; CDR2 reads SQIVND (reference sequence). This CDR3 is CASTWSPVGNQPQHF. The CDR3 bases are TGTGCCAGCACGTGGTCCCCTGTTGGGAATCAGCCCCAGCATTTT.

The V gene is TRBV25-1, the J gene TRBJ2-3; D is possibly TRBD2 (6 bases). Trimming took off 2 bases at V and 2 bases at J, with 23 bases between the two ends. The CDR3 totals 19 residues. Per the germline V gene, CDR1 is MGHDK and CDR2 is SYGVNS. This CDR3 is CASSEAGPLRGGVTDTQYF. The DNA of the CDR3 is TGTGCCAGCAGTGAAGCCGGACCCCTCAGAGGCGGGGTCACAGATACGCAGTATTTT.

This clonotype was counted a few times. The chain combines TRBV7-9 with TRBJ2-5; 8 positions match TRBD2. This CDR3 has 14 amino acids. Germline V gene data show CDR1 as SEHNR and CDR2 as FQNEAQ (reference sequence). V was clipped by 5 bases and J by 6 bases; unmatched bases: 8. The CDR3 DNA sequence: TGTGCCAGCAGCCTTAGCGGGACCAGCCAGACCCAGTACTTC. Its translation: CASSLSGTSQTQYF.